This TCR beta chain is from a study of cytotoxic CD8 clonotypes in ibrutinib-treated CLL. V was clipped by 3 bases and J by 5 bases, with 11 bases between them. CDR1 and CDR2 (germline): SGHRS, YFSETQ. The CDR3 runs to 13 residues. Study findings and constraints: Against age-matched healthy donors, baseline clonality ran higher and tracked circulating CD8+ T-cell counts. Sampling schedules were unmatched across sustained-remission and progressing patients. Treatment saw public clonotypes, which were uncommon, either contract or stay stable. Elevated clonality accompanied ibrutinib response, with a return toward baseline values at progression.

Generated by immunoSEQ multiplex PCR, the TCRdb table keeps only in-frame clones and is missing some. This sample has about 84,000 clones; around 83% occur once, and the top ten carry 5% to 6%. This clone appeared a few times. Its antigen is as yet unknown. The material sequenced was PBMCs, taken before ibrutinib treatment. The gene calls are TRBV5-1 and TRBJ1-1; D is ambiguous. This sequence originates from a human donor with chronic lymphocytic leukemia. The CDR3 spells CASSSGHGTEAFF. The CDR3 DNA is TGCGCCAGCAGCTCGGGCCACGGGACTGAAGCTTTCTTT.